A few counts support the clone carrying this TCR beta chain. This sample was included in a study of T cells in Graves' hyperthyroidism and ophthalmopathy. CDR1 is MDHEN, CDR2 SYDVKM, per germline. With V trimmed by 5 bases and J by 4 bases, 9 bases remained unmatched. The CDR3 covers 15 residues. Amplified regions were TCR beta CDR3 sequences from RNA transcripts. First-round RT-PCR targeting the TCR CDR3 was performed with the HTBI primer set. TCRdb processed the multiplex PCR reads anew with MiXCR; each CDR3 protein has one entry. In the table there are fewer than 400,000 distinct CDR3 sequences, around 14% of which are singletons.

The sample taken for sequencing was blood. The chain combines TRBV28 with TRBJ2-5, with 8 positions matching TRBD1. The origin of this receptor is a woman between 18 and 29 years old with Graves' hyperthyroidism that later progressed to Graves' ophthalmopathy. The CDR3 loop is CASSAWGQGAETQYF. CDR3 nucleotide sequence: TGTGCCAGCAGTGCTTGGGGGCAGGGGGCAGAGACCCAGTACTTC.